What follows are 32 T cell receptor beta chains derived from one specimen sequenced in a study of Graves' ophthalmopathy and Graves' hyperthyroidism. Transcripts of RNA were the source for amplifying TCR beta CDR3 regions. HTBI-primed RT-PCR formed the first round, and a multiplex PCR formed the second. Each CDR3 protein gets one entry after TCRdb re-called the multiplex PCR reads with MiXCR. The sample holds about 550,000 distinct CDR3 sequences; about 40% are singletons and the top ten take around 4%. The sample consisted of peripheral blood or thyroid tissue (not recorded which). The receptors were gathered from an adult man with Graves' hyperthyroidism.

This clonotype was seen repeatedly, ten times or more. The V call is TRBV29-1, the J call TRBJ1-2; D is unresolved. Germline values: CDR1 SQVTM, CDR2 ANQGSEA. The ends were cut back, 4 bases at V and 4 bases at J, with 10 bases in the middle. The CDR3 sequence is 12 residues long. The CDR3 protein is CSVGSGLYGYTF. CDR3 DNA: TGCAGCGTTGGATCCGGGCTCTATGGCTACACCTTC.

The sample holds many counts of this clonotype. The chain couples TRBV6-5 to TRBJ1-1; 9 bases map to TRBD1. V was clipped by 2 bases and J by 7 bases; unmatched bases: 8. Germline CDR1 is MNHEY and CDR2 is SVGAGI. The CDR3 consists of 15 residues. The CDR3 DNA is TGTGCCAGCAGTTACGGTATAGGGACAGGGAGTGAAGCTTTCTTT. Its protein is CASSYGIGTGSEAFF.

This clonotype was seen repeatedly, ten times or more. CDR3: CASSILKGMNTEAFF. DNA for the CDR3: TGTGCCAGTAGTATCTTGAAGGGTATGAACACTGAAGCTTTCTTT. The chain joins TRBV19 to TRBJ1-1; D not resolved. Germline lookup yields CDR1 LNHDA and CDR2 SQIVND (reference sequence). Trimming took off 3 bases at V and 0 bases at J, with 11 bases between the two ends. The CDR3 loop spans 15 amino acids.

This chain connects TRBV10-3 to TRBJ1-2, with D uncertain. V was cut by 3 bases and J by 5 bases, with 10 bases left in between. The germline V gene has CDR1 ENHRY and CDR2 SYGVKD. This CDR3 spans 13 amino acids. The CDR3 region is CAISDRSFYGYTF. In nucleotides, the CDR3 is TGTGCCATCAGTGACAGGTCTTTTTATGGCTACACCTTC.

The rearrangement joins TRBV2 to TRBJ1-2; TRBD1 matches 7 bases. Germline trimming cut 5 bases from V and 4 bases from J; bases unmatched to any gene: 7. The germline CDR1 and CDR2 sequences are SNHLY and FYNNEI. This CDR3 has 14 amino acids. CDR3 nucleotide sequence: TGTGCCAGCAGTTTAGACAGGGCTGGCTATGGCTACACCTTC. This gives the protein CASSLDRAGYGYTF.

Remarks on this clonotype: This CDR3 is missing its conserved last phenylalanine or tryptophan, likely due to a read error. The CDR3 protein is CAGSESTGGWGYTL. Here the CDR3 DNA reads TGTGCCGGCAGTGAATCGACAGGGGGCTGGGGCTACACCCTC. J is TRBJ1-2 and V is TRBV25-1; 10 nucleotides agree with TRBD1. Germline CDR1 and CDR2: MGHDK and SYGVNS. The CDR3 loop spans 14 amino acids.

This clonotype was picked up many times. For the CDR3, the DNA is TGTGCCAGCAGTGAAGTAAAGGGCAGGCCGCGGGGAAACACCATATATTTT. This sequence encodes CASSEVKGRPRGNTIYF. The gene calls are TRBV2 and TRBJ1-3; no clear D. CDR1 SNHLY and CDR2 FYNNEI come from the germline V gene. This CDR3 is built from 17 residues. Trimming shortened V by 1 base and J by 4 bases, and 17 bases separated the two germline ends.

CDR3 sequence reads: CASSFIAAPYEQYF. DNA of the CDR3: TGTGCCAGCAGCTTTATAGCGGCCCCCTACGAGCAGTACTTC. The chain uses TRBV7-2 and TRBJ2-7; D perhaps matches TRBD2 (6 bases). V gave up 3 bases and J gave up 2 bases, with 11 bases separating them. The CDR3 is 14 amino acids. CDR1 SGHTA and CDR2 FQGNSA come from the germline V gene. Looking up the rest from reference TRBV7-2 and TRBJ2-7 gives the full variable domain: GAGVSQSPSNKVTEKGKDVELRCDPISGHTALYWYRQSLGQGLEFLIYFQGNSAPDKSGLPSDRFSAERTGGSVSTLTIQRTQQEDSAVYLCASSFIAAPYEQYFGPGTRLTVT.

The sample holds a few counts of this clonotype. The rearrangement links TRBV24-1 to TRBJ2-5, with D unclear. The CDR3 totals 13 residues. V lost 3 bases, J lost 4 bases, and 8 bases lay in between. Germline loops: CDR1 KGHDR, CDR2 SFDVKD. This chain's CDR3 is CATSDTRTETQYF. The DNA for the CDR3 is TGTGCCACCAGTGATACACGGACAGAGACCCAGTACTTC.

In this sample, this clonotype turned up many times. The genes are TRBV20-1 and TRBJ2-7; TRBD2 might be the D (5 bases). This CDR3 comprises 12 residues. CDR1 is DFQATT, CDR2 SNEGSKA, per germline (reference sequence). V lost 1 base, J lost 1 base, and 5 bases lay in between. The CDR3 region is CSARVASYEQYF. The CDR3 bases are TGCAGTGCTAGAGTAGCGTCCTACGAGCAGTACTTC.

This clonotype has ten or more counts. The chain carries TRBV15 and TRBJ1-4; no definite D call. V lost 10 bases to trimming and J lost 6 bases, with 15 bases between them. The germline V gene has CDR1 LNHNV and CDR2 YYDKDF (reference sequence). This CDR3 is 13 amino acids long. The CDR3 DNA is TGTGCCATCAGGAAGACAAGTGATGAAAAACTGTTTTTT. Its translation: CAIRKTSDEKLFF.

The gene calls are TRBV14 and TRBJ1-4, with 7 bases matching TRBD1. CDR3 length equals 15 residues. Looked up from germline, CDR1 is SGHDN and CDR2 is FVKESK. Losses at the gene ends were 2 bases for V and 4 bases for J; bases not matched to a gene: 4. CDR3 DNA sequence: TGTGCCAGCAGCCAAAGGGACAGAGATAATGAAAAACTGTTTTTT. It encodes CASSQRDRDNEKLFF.

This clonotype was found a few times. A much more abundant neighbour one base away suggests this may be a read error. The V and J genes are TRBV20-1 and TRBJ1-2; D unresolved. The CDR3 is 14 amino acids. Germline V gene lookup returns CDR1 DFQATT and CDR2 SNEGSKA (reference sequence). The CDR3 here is CSARERRQAGGYAF. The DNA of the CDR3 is TGCAGTGCTAGAGAGAGGAGGCAGGCGGGAGGCTACGCCTTC.

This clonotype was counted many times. CDR3 sequence (DNA): TGTGCCAGCAGTTACGGGTACTCTGAAGCTTTCTTT. This encodes CASSYGYSEAFF. The chain links TRBV12-3 or TRBV12-4 to TRBJ1-1; unclear D gene. The CDR3 has 12 amino acids. V lost 4 bases and J 6 bases, leaving 9 bases between the germline ends.

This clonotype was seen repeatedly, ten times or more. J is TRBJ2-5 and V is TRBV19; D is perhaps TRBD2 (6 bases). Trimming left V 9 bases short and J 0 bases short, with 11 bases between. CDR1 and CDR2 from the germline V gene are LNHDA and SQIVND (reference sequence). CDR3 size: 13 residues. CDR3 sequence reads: CARPGVYQETQYF. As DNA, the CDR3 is TGTGCCAGGCCGGGAGTTTACCAAGAGACCCAGTACTTC.

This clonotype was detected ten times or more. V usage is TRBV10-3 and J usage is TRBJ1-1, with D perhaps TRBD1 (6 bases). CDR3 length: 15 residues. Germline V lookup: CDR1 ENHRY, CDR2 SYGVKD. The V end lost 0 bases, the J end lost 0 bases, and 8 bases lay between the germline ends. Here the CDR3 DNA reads TGTGCCATCAGTGAGTCGGGACAAATGAACACTGAAGCTTTCTTT. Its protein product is CAISESGQMNTEAFF.

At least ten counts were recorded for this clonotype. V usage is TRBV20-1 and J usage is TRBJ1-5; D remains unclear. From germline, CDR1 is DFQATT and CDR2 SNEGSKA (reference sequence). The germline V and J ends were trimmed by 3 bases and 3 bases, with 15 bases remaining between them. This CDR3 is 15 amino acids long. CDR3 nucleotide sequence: TGCAGTGCTAGTTCCGGGTCAATTGACAATCAGCCCCAGCATTTT. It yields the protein CSASSGSIDNQPQHF.

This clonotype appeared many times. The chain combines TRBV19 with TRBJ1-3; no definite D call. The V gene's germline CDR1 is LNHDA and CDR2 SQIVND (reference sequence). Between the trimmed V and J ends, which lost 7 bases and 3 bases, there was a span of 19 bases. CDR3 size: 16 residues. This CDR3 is CASTSIWGSDGNTIYF. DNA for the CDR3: TGTGCCAGTACCTCAATTTGGGGATCGGATGGAAACACCATATATTTT.

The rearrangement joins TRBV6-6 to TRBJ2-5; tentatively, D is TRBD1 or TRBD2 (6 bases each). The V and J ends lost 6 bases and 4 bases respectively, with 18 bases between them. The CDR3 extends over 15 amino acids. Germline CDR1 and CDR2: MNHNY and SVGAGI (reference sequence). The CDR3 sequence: CASRLTIGGLETQYF. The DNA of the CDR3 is TGTGCCAGCAGACTTACTATAGGGGGACTAGAGACCCAGTACTTC.

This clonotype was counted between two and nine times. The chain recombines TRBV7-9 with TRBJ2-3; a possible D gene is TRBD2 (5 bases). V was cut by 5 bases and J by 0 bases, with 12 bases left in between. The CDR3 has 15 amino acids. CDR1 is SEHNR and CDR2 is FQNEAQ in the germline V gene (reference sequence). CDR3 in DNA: TGTGCCAGCAGCGGCCCGGGGAGTAGCACAGATACGCAGTATTTT. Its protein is CASSGPGSSTDTQYF.

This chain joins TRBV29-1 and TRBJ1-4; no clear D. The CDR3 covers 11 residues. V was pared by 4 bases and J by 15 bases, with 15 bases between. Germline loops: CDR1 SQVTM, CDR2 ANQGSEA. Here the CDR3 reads CSVVDSYGVFF. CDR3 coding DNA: TGCAGCGTTGTGGACTCCTACGGCGTGTTTTTT.

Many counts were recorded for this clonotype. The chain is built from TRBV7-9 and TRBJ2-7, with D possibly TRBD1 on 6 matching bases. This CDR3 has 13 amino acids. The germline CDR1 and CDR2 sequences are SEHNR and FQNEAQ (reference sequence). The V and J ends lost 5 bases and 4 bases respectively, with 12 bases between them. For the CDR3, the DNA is TGTGCCAGCAGCAATAGCAGGGGATACGAGCAGTACTTC. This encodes CASSNSRGYEQYF.

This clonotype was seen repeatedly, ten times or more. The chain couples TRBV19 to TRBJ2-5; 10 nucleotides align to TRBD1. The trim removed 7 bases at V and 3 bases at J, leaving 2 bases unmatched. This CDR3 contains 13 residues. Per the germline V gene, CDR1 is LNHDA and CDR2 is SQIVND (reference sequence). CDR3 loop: CASTGTGEETQYF. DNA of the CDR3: TGTGCCAGTACCGGGACAGGGGAAGAGACCCAGTACTTC.

CDR3 residues: CASSLGDYEQFF. The CDR3 DNA follows: TGTGCCAGCAGCTTAGGGGACTATGAGCAGTTCTTC. The chain combines TRBV7-2 with TRBJ2-7, with D tentatively TRBD2 (6 bases). The J call is doubtful: the DNA matches TRBJ2-1 better. The CDR3 runs to 12 residues. Germline values: CDR1 SGHTA, CDR2 FQGNSA.

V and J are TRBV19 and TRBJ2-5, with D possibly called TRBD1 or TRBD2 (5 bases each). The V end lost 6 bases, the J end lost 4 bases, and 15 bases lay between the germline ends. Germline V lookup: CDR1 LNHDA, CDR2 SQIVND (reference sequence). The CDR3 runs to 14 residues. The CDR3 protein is CASSQNPGRETQYF. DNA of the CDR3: TGTGCCAGTAGCCAAAACCCGGGACGAGAGACCCAGTACTTC.

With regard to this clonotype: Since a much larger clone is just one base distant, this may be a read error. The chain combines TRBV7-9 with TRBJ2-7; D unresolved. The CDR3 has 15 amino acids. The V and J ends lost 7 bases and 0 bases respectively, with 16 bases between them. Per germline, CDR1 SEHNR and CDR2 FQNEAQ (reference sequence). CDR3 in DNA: TGTGCCAGCAACTTGTCTAGTGGCGGCTCCTACGAGCAGTACTTC. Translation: CASNLSSGGSYEQYF.

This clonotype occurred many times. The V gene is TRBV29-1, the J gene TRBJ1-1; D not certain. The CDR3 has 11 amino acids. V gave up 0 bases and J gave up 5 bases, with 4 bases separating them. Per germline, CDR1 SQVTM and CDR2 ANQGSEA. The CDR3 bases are TGCAGCGTTGAAGACAGGACTGAAGCTTTCTTT. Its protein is CSVEDRTEAFF. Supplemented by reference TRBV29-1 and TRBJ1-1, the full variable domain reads SAVISQKPSRDICQRGTSLTIQCQVDSQVTMMFWYRQQPGQSLTLIATANQGSEATYESGFVIDKFPISRPNLTFSTLTVSNMSPEDSSIYLCSVEDRTEAFFGQGTRLTVV.

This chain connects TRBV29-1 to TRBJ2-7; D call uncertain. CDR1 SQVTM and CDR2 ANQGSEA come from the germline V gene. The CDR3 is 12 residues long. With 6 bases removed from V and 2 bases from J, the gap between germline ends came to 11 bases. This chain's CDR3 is CSVAEQPYEQYF. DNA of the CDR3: TGCAGCGTGGCGGAACAGCCCTACGAGCAGTACTTC.

The CDR3, as DNA: TGCAGCGTTGAGATTTTTTGGGGAGATGAGCAGTTCTTC. It codes for CSVEIFWGDEQFF. The chain employs TRBV29-1 and TRBJ2-1; tentatively, D is TRBD2 (5 bases). The CDR3 loop spans 13 amino acids. V lost 3 bases and J lost 8, with 14 bases in between. The germline V gene encodes CDR1 SQVTM and CDR2 ANQGSEA.

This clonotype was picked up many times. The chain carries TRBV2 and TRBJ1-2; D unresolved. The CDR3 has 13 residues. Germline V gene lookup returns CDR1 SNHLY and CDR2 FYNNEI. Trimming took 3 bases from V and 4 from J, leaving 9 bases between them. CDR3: CASSDDGSYGYTF. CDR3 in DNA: TGTGCCAGCAGTGACGACGGATCCTATGGCTACACCTTC. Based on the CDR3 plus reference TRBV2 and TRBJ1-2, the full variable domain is EPEVTQTPSHQVTQMGQEVILRCVPISNHLYFYWYRQILGQKVEFLVSFYNNEISEKSEIFDDQFSVERPDGSNFTLKIRSTKLEDSAMYFCASSDDGSYGYTFGSGTRLTVV.

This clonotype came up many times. CDR3 amino acids: CASSDHGTGGDSPLHF. DNA of the CDR3: TGTGCCAGCAGCGACCACGGGACAGGGGGCGATTCACCCCTCCACTTT. The chain is built from TRBV3-1 and TRBJ1-6; 12 bases match TRBD1. The CDR3 spans 16 residues. V was pared by 5 bases and J by 8 bases, with 7 bases of the junction left unmatched. CDR1 is LGHDT, CDR2 YNNKEL, per germline (reference sequence).

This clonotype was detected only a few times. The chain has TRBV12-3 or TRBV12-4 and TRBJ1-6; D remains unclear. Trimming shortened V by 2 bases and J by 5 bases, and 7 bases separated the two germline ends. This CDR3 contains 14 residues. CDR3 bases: TGTGCCAGCAGTTTACTACAGAATAATTCACCCCTCCACTTT. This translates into CASSLLQNNSPLHF.